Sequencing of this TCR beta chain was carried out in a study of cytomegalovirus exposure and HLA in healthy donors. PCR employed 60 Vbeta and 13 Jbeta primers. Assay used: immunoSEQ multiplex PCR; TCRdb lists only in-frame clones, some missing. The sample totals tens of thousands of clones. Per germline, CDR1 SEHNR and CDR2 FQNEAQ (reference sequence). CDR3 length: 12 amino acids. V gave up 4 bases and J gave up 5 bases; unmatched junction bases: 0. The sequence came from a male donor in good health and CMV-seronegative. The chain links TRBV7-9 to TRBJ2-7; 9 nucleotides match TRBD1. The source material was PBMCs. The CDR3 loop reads CASSWDRDEQYF. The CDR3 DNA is TGTGCCAGCAGCTGGGACAGGGACGAGCAGTACTTC.